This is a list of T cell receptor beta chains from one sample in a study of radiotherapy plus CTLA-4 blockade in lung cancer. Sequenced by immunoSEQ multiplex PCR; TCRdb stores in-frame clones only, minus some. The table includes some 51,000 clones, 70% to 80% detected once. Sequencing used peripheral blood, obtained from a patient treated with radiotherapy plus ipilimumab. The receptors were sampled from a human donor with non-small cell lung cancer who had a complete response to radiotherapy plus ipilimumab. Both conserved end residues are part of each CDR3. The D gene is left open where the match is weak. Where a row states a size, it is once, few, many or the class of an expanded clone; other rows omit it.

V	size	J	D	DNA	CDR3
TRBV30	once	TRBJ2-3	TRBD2	TGTGCCTGGAGTGGGGTAGCGGGGACAGATACGCAGTATTTT	CAWSGVAGTDTQYF
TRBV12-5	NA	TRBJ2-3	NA	TGTGCTAGTGGTTTCCCAGTTCCTAGCACAGATACGCAGTATTTT	CASGFPVPSTDTQYF
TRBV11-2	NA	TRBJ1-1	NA	TGTGCCAGCAGCTTAGGGGCGAACACTGAAGCTTTCTTT	CASSLGANTEAFF
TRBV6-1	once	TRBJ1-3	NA	TGTGCCAGCAGTGATCGTAATCGCGCAGGGACTGGAAACACCATATATTTT	CASSDRNRAGTGNTIYF
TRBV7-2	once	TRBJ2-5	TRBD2	TGTGCCAGCAGCTTAGCGGGTAGCGGGGTCCGGAAAACCCAGTACTTC	CASSLAGSGVRKTQYF
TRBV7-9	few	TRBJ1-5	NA	TGTGCCAGCAGCCCCCCTAATCAGCCCCAGCATTTT	CASSPPNQPQHF
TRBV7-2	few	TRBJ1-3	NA	TGTGCCAGCAGCTTAGGCAGGGGTGGAAACACCATATATTTT	CASSLGRGGNTIYF
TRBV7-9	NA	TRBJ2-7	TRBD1	TGTGCCAGCAGCTTACGGGACAGGTCCTACGAGCAGTACTTC	CASSLRDRSYEQYF
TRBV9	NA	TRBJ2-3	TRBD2	TGTGCCAGCAGCGCCCGACTAGCGGGAGATACGCAGTATTTT	CASSARLAGDTQYF
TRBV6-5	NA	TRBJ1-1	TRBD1	TGTGCCAGCAGTTGGACAGGGGGGAACACTGAAGCTTTCTTT	CASSWTGGNTEAFF